What follows are 23 T cell receptor beta chains derived from one specimen sequenced in a study of siplizumab effects on memory and regulatory T cells. Measured with immunoSEQ multiplex PCR; TCRdb has only the in-frame clones, and not every one. The sample holds around 100,000 clones; around nine tenths are singletons and the top ten take more than 10%. The sample comprised non-Treg CD4+ T cells sorted from blood. These receptors were collected from a human donor in good health.

Here the CDR3 reads CASSPRVGTEAFF. CDR3 nucleotides: TGTGCCAGCAGCCCCAGGGTTGGGACTGAAGCTTTCTTT. J is TRBJ1-1 and V is TRBV7-3, with D possibly TRBD1 on 5 matching bases. The germline gives CDR1 SGHTA, CDR2 FQGTGA. This CDR3 has 13 amino acids. Between the trimmed V and J ends, which lost 5 bases and 5 bases, there was a span of 12 bases.

The rearrangement uses TRBV5-1 and TRBJ2-1; TRBD2 matches 7 bases. Germline-derived CDR1 and CDR2 are SGHRS and YFSETQ. This CDR3 has 18 amino acids. After removal of 4 bases from V and 4 bases from J, the junction contained 17 bases not matched to a gene. Here the CDR3 reads CASSMGSVTRGTYNEQFF. CDR3 nucleotide sequence: TGCGCCAGCAGCATGGGGTCCGTTACGCGGGGGACTTACAATGAGCAGTTCTTC.

The CDR3 DNA sequence: TGTGCCAGCAGCTTAGAACTCACAGGGGCGTACAATGAGCAGTTCTTC. Translating it yields CASSLELTGAYNEQFF. The chain uses TRBV5-4 and TRBJ2-1; 7 bases align to TRBD1. CDR1 and CDR2 (germline): SGHNT, YYREEE (reference sequence). The CDR3 sequence is 16 residues long. V trimming: 2 bases; J trimming: 4 bases; junction bases outside the gene matches: 9.

The chain combines TRBV5-1 with TRBJ2-3, with D possibly being TRBD1 (6 bases). Per the germline V gene, CDR1 is SGHRS and CDR2 is YFSETQ. The CDR3 is made up of 14 amino acids. V was shortened by 4 bases and J by 0 bases, with 9 bases between the two germline ends. The CDR3 DNA reads as TGCGCCAGCAGCATGACAGGTAGCACAGATACGCAGTATTTT. Protein sequence: CASSMTGSTDTQYF.

This rearrangement joins TRBV23-1 to TRBJ2-1; a possible D gene is TRBD1 (5 bases). TRBV23-1 is filed as an ORF, its function uncertain. V was cut by 0 bases and J by 13 bases, with 13 bases left in between. The CDR3 consists of 13 residues. CDR3 residues: CASSQSRGKIQFF. CDR3 bases: TGCGCCAGCAGTCAATCAAGGGGTAAAATACAGTTCTTC.

The V call is TRBV7-2, the J call TRBJ2-3; TRBD1 agrees at 11 bases. Germline V gene data show CDR1 as SGHTA and CDR2 as FQGNSA. Trimming took 6 bases from V and 6 from J; bases not matched to a gene: 8. This CDR3 spans 15 amino acids. Here the CDR3 DNA reads TGTGCCAGCAGTAAAAGGACAGGGGGCGGGGATACGCAGTATTTT. Translating it yields CASSKRTGGGDTQYF. The variable domain in full, completed from reference TRBV7-2 and TRBJ2-3, reads GAGVSQSPSNKVTEKGKDVELRCDPISGHTALYWYRQSLGQGLEFLIYFQGNSAPDKSGLPSDRFSAERTGGSVSTLTIQRTQQEDSAVYLCASSKRTGGGDTQYFGPGTRLTVL.

The chain couples TRBV5-1 to TRBJ1-3, with a weak D call TRBD1 (6 bases). This CDR3 has 16 amino acids. Germline CDR1 SGHRS, CDR2 YFSETQ. The ends were cut back, 4 bases at V and 0 bases at J, with 14 bases in the middle. The CDR3 loop reads CASSPQTGSSGNTIYF. The CDR3 coding sequence is TGCGCCAGCAGCCCCCAGACAGGCAGCTCTGGAAACACCATATATTTT.

The rearrangement joins TRBV7-8 to TRBJ2-5; no clear D. The V gene lost 2 bases and the J gene lost 5 bases, with 6 bases spanning the gap. CDR1 is SGHVS, CDR2 FQNEAQ, per germline. This CDR3 is built from 12 residues. The CDR3 DNA reads TGTGCCAGCAGCTTAAACAGTGAGACCCAGTACTTC. Translating gives CASSLNSETQYF.

This clone came up once. This CDR3 reads CASSIARTSGIYRRSYNEQFF. Here the CDR3 DNA reads TGTGCCAGTAGTATAGCGAGGACTAGCGGGATTTATAGGCGATCCTACAATGAGCAGTTCTTC. V is TRBV19 and J is TRBJ2-1, with TRBD2 matching 12 bases. V lost 1 base to trimming and J lost 1 base; unmatched junction nucleotides: 14. CDR1 is LNHDA, CDR2 SQIVND, per germline (reference sequence). This CDR3 has 21 residues. Looking up the rest from reference TRBV19 and TRBJ2-1 gives the full variable domain: DGGITQSPKYLFRKEGQNVTLSCEQNLNHDAMYWYRQDPGQGLRLIYYSQIVNDFQKGDIAEGYSVSREKKESFPLTVTSAQKNPTAFYLCASSIARTSGIYRRSYNEQFFGPGTRLTVL.

This clone was observed once. Written as DNA, the CDR3 is TGTGCCAGCACCCCGGGGACTAGCGGTCCCACAGATACGCAGTATTTT. Translation: CASTPGTSGPTDTQYF. The chain is built from TRBV5-6 and TRBJ2-3, with 11 positions matching TRBD2. This CDR3 has 16 amino acids. J gave up 2 bases and V 6 bases, and 8 bases lay outside the gene matches. CDR1 is SGHDT and CDR2 is YYEEEE in the germline V gene.

This clone was recorded only once. The rearrangement joins TRBV7-6 to TRBJ2-7; D is perhaps TRBD1 (6 bases). Germline V gene lookup returns CDR1 SGHVS and CDR2 FNYEAQ. Trimming cost V 4 bases and J 4 bases, with 14 bases left between them. This CDR3 spans 14 amino acids. CDR3: CASSSWTEFYEQYF. Written as DNA, the CDR3 is TGTGCCAGCAGCTCTTGGACAGAATTTTACGAGCAGTACTTC.

This clone showed up just once. This sequence joins TRBV4-1 and TRBJ1-4; 9 bases map to TRBD1. Looked up from germline, CDR1 is MGHRA and CDR2 is YSYEKL. With 3 bases clipped from V and 5 bases from J, the junction kept 4 bases outside the gene matches. The CDR3 has 15 amino acids. The CDR3 spells CASSHPGTGNEKLFF. CDR3 DNA sequence: TGCGCCAGCAGCCACCCCGGGACAGGGAATGAAAAACTGTTTTTT.

There are a few counts of this clone. This sequence joins TRBV2 and TRBJ1-5; D is unresolved. CDR1 is SNHLY and CDR2 is FYNNEI in the germline V gene. V lost 7 bases and J 6 bases, leaving 13 bases between the germline ends. This CDR3 has 13 residues. CDR3 amino acids: CASKSREGQPQHF. The CDR3 DNA reads as TGTGCCAGCAAGTCGAGGGAGGGTCAGCCCCAGCATTTT.

This clone was detected a few times. The J gene is TRBJ1-5, the V gene TRBV27; D gene ambiguous. Per germline, CDR1 MNHEY and CDR2 SMNVEV (reference sequence). Trimming cost V 3 bases and J 3 bases, with 9 bases left between them. This CDR3 has 14 residues. The CDR3 loop is CASSFRVDNQPQHF. The CDR3 bases are TGTGCCAGCAGTTTCCGGGTTGACAATCAGCCCCAGCATTTT.

The CDR3 sequence: CASSPGDRIYGYTF. In nucleotides, the CDR3 is TGTGCCAGCTCACCGGGGGACAGGATCTATGGCTACACCTTC. This chain uses TRBV18 with TRBJ1-2, with TRBD1 matching 8 bases. With V trimmed by 3 bases and J by 4 bases, 4 bases remained unmatched. CDR3 size: 14 residues. CDR1 and CDR2 (germline): KGHSH, LQKENI.

The J gene is TRBJ2-6, the V gene TRBV28; tentative D call: TRBD2 (6 bases). The CDR3 sequence is 18 residues long. Germline loops: CDR1 MDHEN, CDR2 SYDVKM. The V gene lost 6 bases and the J gene lost 2 bases, with 20 bases spanning the gap. The CDR3 is CASSLPPGRRTGANVLTF. CDR3 nucleotides: TGTGCCAGCAGCCTCCCCCCCGGGAGAAGAACTGGGGCCAACGTCCTGACTTTC. The variable domain in full, completed from reference TRBV28 and TRBJ2-6, reads DVKVTQSSRYLVKRTGEKVFLECVQDMDHENMFWYRQDPGLGLRLIYFSYDVKMKEKGDIPEGYSVSREKKERFSLILESASTNQTSMYLCASSLPPGRRTGANVLTFGAGSRLTVL.

The V gene is TRBV7-2, the J gene TRBJ1-1; a possible D gene is TRBD1 (6 bases). Germline values: CDR1 SGHTA, CDR2 FQGNSA. The CDR3 is 14 residues long. The germline V and J ends were trimmed by 4 bases and 0 bases, with 9 bases remaining between them. Here the CDR3 reads CASSSDRLNTEAFF. CDR3 DNA sequence: TGTGCCAGCAGCTCAGACAGGCTGAACACTGAAGCTTTCTTT.

The rearrangement joins TRBV5-1 to TRBJ1-1; D uncertain. The CDR3 has 13 amino acids. V gave up 3 bases and J gave up 1 base, with 7 bases separating them. In germline, CDR1 is SGHRS, CDR2 YFSETQ. The CDR3 DNA reads TGCGCCAGCAGCTGGTGGGGGAACACTGAAGCTTTCTTT. It specifies CASSWWGNTEAFF.

The chain is built from TRBV10-2 and TRBJ1-4; D is possibly TRBD1 (5 bases). The CDR3 loop spans 13 amino acids. The V and J ends lost 11 bases and 8 bases respectively, with 18 bases between them. In germline, CDR1 is WSHSY, CDR2 SAAADI. The CDR3 spells CACWGGLEEKLFF. CDR3 bases: TGCGCCTGCTGGGGCGGCTTGGAGGAAAAACTGTTTTTT.

As regards this clone: Other DNA sequences in the sample encode the same CDR3. This chain uses TRBV28 with TRBJ2-7; D not resolved. This CDR3 is built from 12 residues. V lost 5 bases to trimming and J lost 4 bases, with 9 bases between them. Per the germline V gene, CDR1 is MDHEN and CDR2 is SYDVKM. The CDR3: CASSPPLYEQYF. The CDR3 DNA reads as TGTGCCAGCAGTCCCCCTTTATACGAGCAGTACTTC.

V and J are TRBV18 and TRBJ2-5; the D gene is possibly TRBD2 (5 bases). The CDR3 totals 17 residues. Germline V gives CDR1 KGHSH, CDR2 LQKENI. The V end lost 0 bases, the J end lost 5 bases, and 19 bases lay between the germline ends. Here the CDR3 DNA reads TGTGCCAGCTCACCACCGGCGGGCGTCCCCCGGTGGGAGACCCAGTACTTC. This encodes CASSPPAGVPRWETQYF.

This chain links TRBV11-1 with TRBJ2-7; the D call may be TRBD1 or TRBD2 (6 bases each). V gave up 2 bases and J gave up 5 bases, with 16 bases separating them. From germline, CDR1 is SGHAT and CDR2 FQDESV (reference sequence). The CDR3 covers 15 residues. CDR3 DNA: TGTGCCAGCAGCTTATCTGGCCTACGGGGGCACGAGCAGTACTTC. This encodes CASSLSGLRGHEQYF.

The chain combines TRBV5-1 with TRBJ2-3; D is uncertain. Trimming took 4 bases from V and 3 from J, leaving 12 bases between them. The germline V gene has CDR1 SGHRS and CDR2 YFSETQ. The CDR3 is 14 residues long. The CDR3 sequence: CASSETVKTDTQYF. As DNA, the CDR3 is TGCGCCAGCAGCGAAACCGTCAAGACAGATACGCAGTATTTT. Drawing the rest from reference TRBV5-1 and TRBJ2-3, the complete variable domain is KAGVTQTPRYLIKTRGQQVTLSCSPISGHRSVSWYQQTPGQGLQFLFEYFSETQRNKGNFPGRFSGRQFSNSRSEMNVSTLELGDSALYLCASSETVKTDTQYFGPGTRLTVL.